Each of the 8 T cell receptor beta chains below was sequenced from the same sample in a study of post-analysis software for immune sequencing data. Prepared libraries of TCR beta cDNA carried unique molecular identifiers. TCRdb re-analysed the PCR reads in MiXCR, keeping a single row per CDR3 protein. The sample yields about half a million distinct CDR3 sequences, less than 45% seen once. These receptors are not linked to any known antigen. Study outcomes and limitations: Included in a set of about 5 TRBV segments more frequent in patients than controls were TRBV5-6, TRBV5-1 and TRBV20-1.

Sequencing was done on a sample of blood. The source is a girl aged 10-17 years with multiple sclerosis.

The sample holds a few counts of this clonotype. The V call is TRBV10-3, the J call TRBJ1-5; D not certain. This CDR3 comprises 12 residues. Trimming removed 4 bases at V and 5 bases at J, with 6 bases between. Germline lookup yields CDR1 ENHRY and CDR2 SYGVKD. The CDR3 here is CAISASDQPQHF. Here the CDR3 DNA reads TGTGCCATCAGTGCAAGTGATCAGCCCCAGCATTTT.

The genes are TRBV7-9 and TRBJ2-1; 8 bases match TRBD1. Unmatched junction bases numbered 7, after V lost 4 bases and J lost 14 bases. The CDR3 is 12 amino acids. CDR1 SEHNR and CDR2 FQNEAQ come from the germline V gene (reference sequence). CDR3 residues: CASSSSGTGKFF. DNA of the CDR3: TGTGCCAGCAGCTCCTCCGGGACAGGAAAGTTCTTC. Together with reference TRBV7-9 and TRBJ2-1, the CDR3 gives the full variable domain: DTGVSQNPRHKITKRGQNVTFRCDPISEHNRLYWYRQTLGQGPEFLTYFQNEAQLEKSRLLSDRFSAERPKGSFSTLEIQRTEQGDSAMYLCASSSSGTGKFFGPGTRLTVL.

This clonotype came up once. This may be a read error, as it is one base from a much larger clone. V is TRBV14 and J is TRBJ2-1, with a possible D match to TRBD2 (5 bases). Germline V CDR1 and CDR2: SGHDN, FVKESK. This CDR3 has 16 residues. The CDR3 DNA is TGTGCCAGCAGCCAATATCTGGGAGTTTCCTGCAATGAGCAGTTCTTC. Protein sequence: CASSQYLGVSCNEQFF.

This clonotype showed up just a few times. The rearrangement joins TRBV11-1 to TRBJ2-1; D is ambiguous. The germline gives CDR1 SGHAT, CDR2 FQDESV (reference sequence). The CDR3 sequence is 14 residues long. V lost 0 bases to trimming and J lost 4 bases, with 7 bases between them. CDR3 sequence: CASSLARYYNEQFF. Written as DNA, the CDR3 is TGTGCCAGCAGCTTAGCCCGGTATTACAATGAGCAGTTCTTC.

The chain couples TRBV2 to TRBJ2-1, with 12 bases matching TRBD2. V was pared by 4 bases and J by 8 bases, with 6 bases of the junction left unmatched. The germline V gene has CDR1 SNHLY and CDR2 FYNNEI. There are 15 residues in the CDR3. The CDR3 DNA reads as TGTGCCAGCAGTGGTCTAGCGGGAGGGCCCTATGAGCAGTTCTTC. It specifies CASSGLAGGPYEQFF.

The CDR3 here is CATSDLTTGEGTDTQYF. In DNA, the CDR3 is TGTGCCACCAGTGACCTCACGACAGGGGAGGGGACAGATACGCAGTATTTT. The rearrangement joins TRBV24-1 to TRBJ2-3; maybe TRBD1 (8 bases). CDR1 is KGHDR and CDR2 is SFDVKD in the germline V gene. The CDR3 runs 17 residues. Trimming removed 4 bases from V and 3 bases from J, with 19 bases in between.

This clonotype showed up just a few times. This chain links TRBV28 with TRBJ2-1; TRBD2 agrees at 13 bases. J lost 9 bases, V lost 5 bases, and 7 bases had no gene match. Per the germline V gene, CDR1 is MDHEN and CDR2 is SYDVKM. The CDR3 consists of 15 residues. CDR3 protein: CASSKLAGGPSEQFF. The DNA for the CDR3 is TGTGCCAGCAGTAAACTAGCGGGAGGGCCTAGTGAGCAGTTCTTC.

The chain uses TRBV10-3 and TRBJ2-1; possibly TRBD1 for D (5 bases). This CDR3 has 13 residues. V lost 9 bases to trimming and J lost 5 bases, with 14 bases between them. Germline values: CDR1 ENHRY, CDR2 SYGVKD. CDR3 sequence reads: CAMGQWSDNEQFF. The CDR3 DNA follows: TGTGCCATGGGGCAGTGGTCGGACAATGAGCAGTTCTTC.